What follows are 24 T cell receptor beta chains derived from one specimen sequenced in a study of blood T cell repertoires in COVID-19. Repertoires were generated with immunoSEQ multiplex PCR, while TCRdb's copy carries only in-frame clones and drops some. The sample has some 170,000 clones; over 80% are singletons. Source material: peripheral blood. Receptors originate from a woman aged 35 to 49 with COVID-19, enrolled during active disease.

J is TRBJ2-7 and V is TRBV10-1; D ambiguous. V was pared by 3 bases and J by 1 base, with 10 bases between. From germline, CDR1 is WNHNN and CDR2 SYGVQD (reference sequence). The CDR3 consists of 14 residues. The CDR3 coding sequence is TGCGCCAGCAGTGAAACAGAACCTTCCTACGAGCAGTACTTC. This encodes CASSETEPSYEQYF.

The DNA for the CDR3 is TGTGCCAGCAGCGTTAGCGGGAGCTCCTACAATGAGCAGTTCTTC. Protein product: CASSVSGSSYNEQFF. The chain combines TRBV7-8 with TRBJ2-1; 9 bases are a match to TRBD2. The CDR3 covers 15 residues. The V and J ends lost 5 bases and 0 bases, in that order; junction bases with no gene match: 2. The V gene's germline CDR1 is SGHVS and CDR2 FQNEAQ. Full variable domain (rest looked up from reference TRBV7-8 and TRBJ2-1): GAGVSQSPRYKVAKRGQDVALRCDPISGHVSLFWYQQALGQGPEFLTYFQNEAQLDKSGLPSDRFFAERPEGSVSTLKIQRTQQEDSAVYLCASSVSGSSYNEQFFGPGTRLTVL.

This clone has just a few counts. This chain connects TRBV28 to TRBJ2-7; a possible D gene is TRBD1 (5 bases). V gave up 5 bases and J gave up 3 bases, with 14 bases separating them. The V gene's germline CDR1 is MDHEN and CDR2 SYDVKM. This CDR3 contains 14 residues. The CDR3, as DNA: TGTGCCAGCAGTAACACGACAGTTTTCTACGAGCAGTACTTC. Protein: CASSNTTVFYEQYF.

J is TRBJ2-5 and V is TRBV7-9; TRBD1 agrees at 8 bases. This CDR3 has 16 amino acids. Germline V CDR1 and CDR2: SEHNR, FQNEAQ (reference sequence). Germline trimming cut 2 bases from V and 2 bases from J; bases unmatched to any gene: 7. The CDR3 region is CASSLRGQVGQETQYF. CDR3 sequence (DNA): TGTGCCAGCAGCTTACGGGGACAGGTTGGGCAAGAGACCCAGTACTTC.

The chain couples TRBV4-2 to TRBJ2-1; 11 bases align to TRBD2. The CDR3 has 16 amino acids. Germline-derived CDR1 and CDR2 are LGHNA and YNFKEQ. V trimming: 0 bases; J trimming: 3 bases; junction bases outside the gene matches: 1. The CDR3 region is CASSQDSGGGYNEQFF. For the CDR3, the DNA is TGTGCCAGCAGCCAAGATAGCGGGGGGGGCTACAATGAGCAGTTCTTC.

V gene TRBV7-2 combines with J gene TRBJ2-7; 7 bases map to TRBD2. The CDR3 runs to 12 residues. Trimming at V came to 5 bases and at J to 3 bases, leaving 1 base not matched to a gene. CDR1 and CDR2 (germline): SGHTA, FQGNSA. CDR3 sequence: CASSGLVYEQYF. The CDR3, as DNA: TGTGCCAGCAGCGGACTAGTCTACGAGCAGTACTTC.

The V gene is TRBV2, the J gene TRBJ2-3; 7 bases fit TRBD2. V lost 7 bases, J lost 2 bases, and 6 bases stayed unmatched. Germline V gene data show CDR1 as SNHLY and CDR2 as FYNNEI. The CDR3 runs to 14 residues. The CDR3 sequence: CASKRRGVTDTQYF. DNA for the CDR3: TGTGCCAGCAAGCGTCGGGGGGTCACAGATACGCAGTATTTT.

J is TRBJ1-2 and V is TRBV5-1, with D possibly being TRBD1 (5 bases). The CDR3 extends over 15 amino acids. Deletions cut 0 bases from V and 4 bases from J, with 13 bases between. Germline V gene data show CDR1 as SGHRS and CDR2 as YFSETQ. CDR3 DNA sequence: TGCGCCAGCAGCTTGGTCGGGGGGGATGTCTATGGCTACACCTTC. Protein sequence: CASSLVGGDVYGYTF.

The gene calls are TRBV14 and TRBJ2-7; the match to TRBD2 covers 10 bases. With V trimmed by 1 base and J by 2 bases, 11 bases remained unmatched. CDR3 length: 18 amino acids. Germline V gene data show CDR1 as SGHDN and CDR2 as FVKESK. Written as DNA, the CDR3 is TGTGCCAGCAGCCAAGGGGTCCCCTTACTAGCGGGGACCTACGAGCAGTACTTC. Its translation is CASSQGVPLLAGTYEQYF. The full variable domain, in which reference TRBV14 and TRBJ2-7 provide the parts outside the CDR3, is EAGVTQFPSHSVIEKGQTVTLRCDPISGHDNLYWYRRVMGKEIKFLLHFVKESKQDESGMPNNRFLAERTGGTYSTLKVQPAELEDSGVYFCASSQGVPLLAGTYEQYFGPGTRLTVT.

The chain links TRBV12-3 or TRBV12-4 to TRBJ2-5; D call uncertain. The CDR3 contains 11 residues. Trimming took 1 base from V and 7 from J, leaving 4 bases between them. The CDR3 DNA reads as TGTGCCAGCAGTTTAGTCGGGACCCAGTACTTC. As protein: CASSLVGTQYF.

DNA for the CDR3: TGTGCCATCAGTGATCCGGAGACTAGGCCCGCCAATGAGCAGTTCTTC. Translating it yields CAISDPETRPANEQFF. This chain uses TRBV10-3 with TRBJ2-1; tentatively, D is TRBD2 (6 bases). From germline, CDR1 is ENHRY and CDR2 SYGVKD. The CDR3 covers 16 residues. Trimming removed 3 bases from V and 6 bases from J, with 18 bases in between.

The chain employs TRBV12-5 and TRBJ1-1; possible D gene TRBD1, 5 bases. The V gene lost 3 bases and the J gene lost 8 bases, with 16 bases spanning the gap. The CDR3 contains 14 residues. The germline V gene has CDR1 LGHNT and CDR2 FRNRAP. CDR3: CASGFSQGPSEAFF. The DNA for the CDR3 is TGTGCTAGTGGTTTCTCTCAGGGCCCATCCGAAGCTTTCTTT.

CDR3 DNA: TGTGCCAGCAGTTTAGCCCGGACAGTAACTGAAGCTTTCTTT. It is translated as CASSLARTVTEAFF. V gene TRBV27 combines with J gene TRBJ1-1, with TRBD1 as a possible D gene (6 bases). CDR3 length: 14 residues. In germline, CDR1 is MNHEY, CDR2 SMNVEV (reference sequence). Trimming stripped 2 bases from V and 5 bases from J, with 12 bases between.

This sequence joins TRBV15 and TRBJ1-4, with a tentative D call TRBD1 (6 bases). This CDR3 region has 16 residues. V was trimmed by 3 bases and J by 0 bases, leaving 11 bases between them. Germline CDR1 LNHNV, CDR2 YYDKDF (reference sequence). Written as DNA, the CDR3 is TGTGCCACCAGCAGGGAATACAGGGCAACTAATGAAAAACTGTTTTTT. Protein: CATSREYRATNEKLFF.

This clone has only a few counts. The chain joins TRBV10-3 to TRBJ1-2; 10 positions match TRBD1. J gave up 6 bases and V 6 bases, and 4 bases lay outside the gene matches. The CDR3 loop spans 13 amino acids. The germline V gene has CDR1 ENHRY and CDR2 SYGVKD. CDR3 amino acids: CAIRGDRGHGYTF. The CDR3 bases are TGTGCCATCAGGGGGGACAGGGGCCATGGCTACACCTTC.

This chain joins TRBV19 and TRBJ1-4; D is undetermined. The V gene's germline CDR1 is LNHDA and CDR2 SQIVND (reference sequence). This CDR3 spans 15 amino acids. Trimming cost V 5 bases and J 5 bases, with 15 bases left between them. CDR3 residues: CASSPSPSANEKLFF. The CDR3, as DNA: TGTGCCAGTAGTCCCAGTCCGAGCGCCAATGAAAAACTGTTTTTT. Filled out from reference TRBV19 and TRBJ1-4, the complete variable domain reads DGGITQSPKYLFRKEGQNVTLSCEQNLNHDAMYWYRQDPGQGLRLIYYSQIVNDFQKGDIAEGYSVSREKKESFPLTVTSAQKNPTAFYLCASSPSPSANEKLFFGSGTQLSVL.

V usage is TRBV19 and J usage is TRBJ1-1, with 10 bases fitting TRBD1. Germline trimming cut 8 bases from V and 0 bases from J; bases unmatched to any gene: 6. The germline gives CDR1 LNHDA, CDR2 SQIVND (reference sequence). The CDR3 is 15 residues long. CDR3 loop: CASDWTGGLNTEAFF. The DNA for the CDR3 is TGTGCCAGTGATTGGACAGGGGGATTGAACACTGAAGCTTTCTTT.

V gene TRBV5-4 combines with J gene TRBJ2-3, with 9 bases that match TRBD2. The CDR3 has 14 amino acids. Germline V gene lookup returns CDR1 SGHNT and CDR2 YYREEE (reference sequence). The ends lost 4 bases at V and 6 bases at J; junction bases unmatched: 6. The CDR3 region has the DNA TGTGCCAGCAGCGGGGGCGGGAGGGCGGATACGCAGTATTTT. Encoded protein: CASSGGGRADTQYF.

In DNA form, the CDR3 reads TGTGCCAGCAGCTTAACACCAGGGGTTGGCACTGAAGCTTTCTTT. Amino acids: CASSLTPGVGTEAFF. The chain carries TRBV7-3 and TRBJ1-1; the D gene is possibly TRBD1 (6 bases). Trimming removed 0 bases from V and 4 bases from J, with 12 bases in between. The CDR3 contains 15 residues. CDR1 is SGHTA, CDR2 FQGTGA, per germline.

The genes are TRBV5-8 and TRBJ2-1; 10 bases line up with TRBD2. The trim removed 2 bases at V and 0 bases at J, leaving 8 bases unmatched. The CDR3 runs 18 residues. Germline CDR1 is SGHTS and CDR2 is YDEGEE. Written as DNA, the CDR3 is TGTGCCAGCAGCTTTCTATCGACTAGCGGGTTCTCCTACAATGAGCAGTTCTTC. It yields the protein CASSFLSTSGFSYNEQFF. Full variable domain (remainder filled in from reference TRBV5-8 and TRBJ2-1): EAGVTQSPTHLIKTRGQQATLRCSPISGHTSVYWYQQALGLGLQFLLWYDEGEERNRGNFPPRFSGRQFPNYSSELNVNALELEDSALYLCASSFLSTSGFSYNEQFFGPGTRLTVL.

The chain links TRBV6-5 to TRBJ2-7; possibly TRBD2 for D (6 bases). CDR1 is MNHEY, CDR2 SVGAGI, per germline. This CDR3 contains 11 residues. Trimming cost V 8 bases and J 6 bases, with 11 bases left between them. The CDR3 region has the DNA TGTGCCAGCCTAGGAGGGTTCGAGCAGTACTTC. Encoded protein: CASLGGFEQYF.

The rearrangement links TRBV7-6 to TRBJ1-2, with D perhaps TRBD1 (5 bases). V lost 5 bases and J lost 5, with 15 bases in between. Germline lookup yields CDR1 SGHVS and CDR2 FNYEAQ. This CDR3 is built from 14 residues. The CDR3 region has the DNA TGTGCCAGCAGCCCCCCTCGGGGGAGGTATGGCTACACCTTC. Translation gives CASSPPRGRYGYTF.

This chain uses TRBV9 with TRBJ2-5; 7 bases are a match to TRBD1. Per germline, CDR1 SGDLS and CDR2 YYNGEE. With 4 bases clipped from V and 2 bases from J, the junction kept 8 bases outside the gene matches. This CDR3 is 15 amino acids long. CDR3 in DNA: TGTGCCAGCAGCCCGTATCCGGGACAGCAAGAGACCCAGTACTTC. It specifies CASSPYPGQQETQYF.

The chain employs TRBV27 and TRBJ1-1; 10 bases line up with TRBD1. J was trimmed by 5 bases and V by 4 bases; bases with no gene match: 13. The CDR3 contains 17 residues. From germline, CDR1 is MNHEY and CDR2 SMNVEV (reference sequence). The CDR3 DNA is TGTGCCAGCAGTTCACTGAGGACAGGGGGAGTGTGGACTGAAGCTTTCTTT. It yields the protein CASSSLRTGGVWTEAFF.